The 32 T cell receptor beta chains below were found in one sample sequenced in a study of T cells in Graves' hyperthyroidism and ophthalmopathy. Amplified regions were TCR beta CDR3 sequences from RNA transcripts. HTBI primers were the set used in a first-round RT-PCR of the TCR CDR3. Each CDR3 protein gets one entry after TCRdb re-called the multiplex PCR reads with MiXCR. The table has 460,000 or so distinct CDR3 sequences, over 13% seen once. The specimen sequenced was blood. These receptors were taken from a woman aged 18-29 years with Graves' hyperthyroidism.

The chain has TRBV29-1 and TRBJ2-5, with 10 nucleotides matching TRBD2. Germline lookup yields CDR1 SQVTM and CDR2 ANQGSEA. J lost 4 bases, V lost 2 bases, and 13 bases had no gene match. CDR3 size: 17 residues. The chain's CDR3 is CSVELILASGSVETQYF. For the CDR3, the DNA is TGCAGCGTTGAACTGATTCTGGCTAGCGGGAGCGTAGAGACCCAGTACTTC.

This clonotype was picked up a small number of times. This chain uses TRBV3-1 with TRBJ1-4, with D possibly being TRBD1 (5 bases). Trimming removed 2 bases from V and 4 bases from J, with 17 bases in between. CDR1 LGHDT and CDR2 YNNKEL come from the germline V gene (reference sequence). CDR3 length: 17 amino acids. DNA for the CDR3: TGTGCCAGCAGCCAAAAGTTGCTAGGGGTCCTTAATGAAAAACTGTTTTTT. Amino acids: CASSQKLLGVLNEKLFF.

CDR3 in DNA: TGCGCCAGCAGCCAAGATCTCAACACAGATACGCAGTATTTT. Translating it yields CASSQDLNTDTQYF. This chain connects TRBV4-1 to TRBJ2-3; D is undetermined. This CDR3 is built from 14 residues. From germline, CDR1 is MGHRA and CDR2 YSYEKL. Trimming removed 0 bases from V and 2 bases from J, with 6 bases in between.

The rearrangement uses TRBV9 and TRBJ1-4; the D is unclear. CDR1 and CDR2 (germline): SGDLS, YYNGEE. Trimming cost V 3 bases and J 5 bases, with 11 bases left between them. CDR3 length: 14 amino acids. The DNA of the CDR3 is TGTGCCAGCAGCGAGGACTGCCAGAATGAAAAACTGTTTTTT. Protein sequence: CASSEDCQNEKLFF.

This clonotype was recorded once. A much larger clone differs from this one at a single base, so this may be a read error. The conserved closing phenylalanine or tryptophan is absent in this CDR3, likely reflecting a read error. V and J are TRBV7-2 and TRBJ2-5, with 9 bases matching TRBD1. CDR3 length: 15 residues. From germline, CDR1 is SGHTA and CDR2 FQGNSA. Germline trimming cut 5 bases from V and 3 bases from J; bases unmatched to any gene: 7. In nucleotides, the CDR3 is TGTGCCAGCAGCCCAGGGGGGACAGGGAAAGAGACCCAGTACTTG. Encoded protein: CASSPGGTGKETQYL.

V and J are TRBV7-9 and TRBJ2-2; 8 bases fit TRBD2. The CDR3 covers 15 residues. Germline lookup yields CDR1 SEHNR and CDR2 FQNEAQ (reference sequence). The junction had 3 bases not matched to a gene; V was cut back by 3 bases and J by 3 bases. Here the CDR3 reads CASSFPGGYTGELFF. CDR3 DNA sequence: TGTGCCAGCAGCTTTCCGGGAGGGTACACCGGGGAGCTGTTTTTT.

This chain links TRBV29-1 with TRBJ1-2; 8 positions match TRBD1. CDR1 and CDR2 from the germline V gene are SQVTM and ANQGSEA. This CDR3 is 14 amino acids long. The J segment lost 4 bases and the V segment lost 3 bases, leaving 7 bases of the junction unmatched. The CDR3 loop reads CSVEGGQGAYGYTF. The CDR3 nucleotides read TGCAGCGTTGAGGGAGGACAGGGAGCCTATGGCTACACCTTC.

V and J are TRBV7-2 and TRBJ1-1, with D uncertain. CDR3 length: 14 amino acids. V was trimmed by 2 bases and J by 7 bases, leaving 14 bases between them. Germline CDR1 reads SGHTA; CDR2 reads FQGNSA. CDR3 coding DNA: TGTGCCAGCAGCTTATCATCTGTGCGACTTGAAGCTTTCTTT. It translates to CASSLSSVRLEAFF.

This clonotype was seen repeatedly, ten times or more. The chain joins TRBV6-5 to TRBJ1-2; TRBD1 aligns across 7 bases. The ends lost 0 bases at V and 5 bases at J; junction bases unmatched: 9. Per the germline V gene, CDR1 is MNHEY and CDR2 is SVGAGI. This CDR3 is built from 16 residues. The CDR3 loop is CASSYSAQGVDYGYTF. DNA for the CDR3: TGTGCCAGCAGTTACTCCGCTCAGGGGGTGGATTATGGCTACACCTTC.

This clonotype was counted many times. The chain couples TRBV29-1 to TRBJ1-5; D remains unclear. V lost 7 bases and J lost 6, with 16 bases in between. CDR1 is SQVTM, CDR2 ANQGSEA, per germline. The CDR3 sequence is 13 residues long. The CDR3 is CSARTRSGQPQHF. DNA of the CDR3: TGCAGCGCCCGAACCAGGTCGGGTCAGCCCCAGCATTTT.

This clonotype was detected many times. J is TRBJ1-1 and V is TRBV12-3 or TRBV12-4; 7 bases are shared with TRBD1. The V and J ends lost 7 bases and 3 bases, in that order; junction bases with no gene match: 2. This CDR3 spans 12 amino acids. The CDR3: CASIGGYTEAFF. DNA of the CDR3: TGTGCCAGCATAGGGGGCTACACTGAAGCTTTCTTT.

The chain links TRBV19 to TRBJ2-7; 8 positions agree with TRBD2. J was trimmed by 5 bases and V by 10 bases; bases with no gene match: 13. The CDR3 has 14 amino acids. The germline gives CDR1 LNHDA, CDR2 SQIVND (reference sequence). CDR3 DNA sequence: TGTGCCACGGGGGGAAGTAGCGGGGAAGACGAGCAGTACGTC. This codes for CATGGSSGEDEQYV.

This clonotype was found many times. V is TRBV12-3 or TRBV12-4 and J is TRBJ2-1, with 12 bases matching TRBD2. This CDR3 has 15 amino acids. The J segment lost 7 bases and the V segment lost 6 bases, leaving 7 bases of the junction unmatched. Written as DNA, the CDR3 is TGTGCCAGCAGCTTGGGACTAGCGGGCCATAATGAGCAGTTCTTC. It yields the protein CASSLGLAGHNEQFF.

This clonotype was picked up many times. The chain employs TRBV28 and TRBJ2-7; the D call may be TRBD1 or TRBD2 (6 bases each). The CDR3 runs 15 residues. Germline V lookup: CDR1 MDHEN, CDR2 SYDVKM. The V end was cut by 3 bases, the J end by 2 bases, with 14 bases between. CDR3 nucleotide sequence: TGTGCCAGCAGTTTTTCTCAGGGGAGGACCTACGAGCAGTACTTC. Translating gives CASSFSQGRTYEQYF.

On this clonotype: One base away lies a much larger clone, so this may be a sequencing read error. V is TRBV2 and J is TRBJ1-1, with TRBD1 as a possible D gene (6 bases). Germline V gene data show CDR1 as SNHLY and CDR2 as FYNNEI. V was trimmed by 4 bases and J by 6 bases, leaving 12 bases between them. The CDR3 extends over 13 amino acids. The CDR3 region is CASSGTGYAEAFF. CDR3 in DNA: TGTGCCAGCAGTGGTACAGGGTACGCTGAAGCTTTCTTT.

The chain combines TRBV9 with TRBJ2-3; D is uncertain. There are 15 residues in the CDR3. Trimming shortened V by 4 bases and J by 2 bases, and 14 bases separated the two germline ends. Per germline, CDR1 SGDLS and CDR2 YYNGEE. CDR3 sequence reads: CASSPTTPSTDTQYF. Here the CDR3 DNA reads TGTGCCAGCAGCCCGACCACTCCATCCACAGATACGCAGTATTTT.

This clonotype was seen ten or more times. The genes are TRBV2 and TRBJ1-5; 7 bases are a match to TRBD1. Germline V gives CDR1 SNHLY, CDR2 FYNNEI. The V segment lost 2 bases and the J segment 5 bases; nucleotides outside the gene matches: 6. The CDR3 loop spans 15 amino acids. In nucleotides, the CDR3 is TGTGCCAGCAGTGAAAGGGGGCTCTACGATCAGCCCCAGCATTTT. Encoded protein: CASSERGLYDQPQHF.

The table lists this clonotype with many counts. The V gene is TRBV12-3 or TRBV12-4, the J gene TRBJ1-5; D not resolved. The ends were cut back, 3 bases at V and 7 bases at J, with 10 bases in the middle. The CDR3 loop spans 13 amino acids. The CDR3, as DNA: TGTGCCAGCAGTTTTTTGGATTCCCAGCCCCAGCATTTT. Translating it yields CASSFLDSQPQHF.

This clonotype has ten or more counts. This chain uses TRBV12-3 or TRBV12-4 with TRBJ1-2; TRBD1 is a possible D gene (6 bases). Between the trimmed V and J ends, which lost 5 bases and 0 bases, there was a span of 13 bases. This CDR3 is 15 amino acids long. This chain's CDR3 is CASSRLQGTNYGYTF. The CDR3 DNA is TGTGCCAGCAGTCGGCTACAGGGAACTAACTATGGCTACACCTTC.

J is TRBJ1-1 and V is TRBV29-1; TRBD1 aligns across 7 bases. The CDR3 length is 12 residues. The V and J ends lost 1 base and 11 bases, in that order; junction bases with no gene match: 7. Germline CDR1 and CDR2: SQVTM and ANQGSEA. The CDR3: CSVEGAGGWAFF. In DNA, the CDR3 is TGCAGCGTTGAAGGGGCAGGGGGGTGGGCTTTCTTT. Based on the CDR3 plus reference TRBV29-1 and TRBJ1-1, the full variable domain is SAVISQKPSRDICQRGTSLTIQCQVDSQVTMMFWYRQQPGQSLTLIATANQGSEATYESGFVIDKFPISRPNLTFSTLTVSNMSPEDSSIYLCSVEGAGGWAFFGQGTRLTVV.

This clonotype was detected many times. The chain uses TRBV27 and TRBJ1-4; D call uncertain. This CDR3 comprises 14 residues. Trimming pared 10 bases from V and 6 bases from J, leaving 18 bases between. Germline CDR1 and CDR2: MNHEY and SMNVEV (reference sequence). In DNA form, the CDR3 reads TGTGCCACCCAGAAGGACCCCTCGGATGAAAAACTGTTTTTT. Amino acids: CATQKDPSDEKLFF.

This chain links TRBV27 with TRBJ2-1; 13 bases are shared with TRBD2. CDR3 length: 18 amino acids. CDR1 is MNHEY and CDR2 is SMNVEV in the germline V gene (reference sequence). Trimming cost V 4 bases and J 4 bases; bases outside gene matches: 10. CDR3 nucleotide sequence: TGTGCCAGCAGTTCCGGACTAGCGGGGGCGGGCTTTTACAATGAGCAGTTCTTC. It translates to CASSSGLAGAGFYNEQFF.

The rearrangement joins TRBV5-1 to TRBJ2-1, with D unclear. The CDR3 is made up of 13 amino acids. Trimming took off 4 bases at V and 5 bases at J, with 10 bases between the two ends. The germline V gene has CDR1 SGHRS and CDR2 YFSETQ. This CDR3 is CASSSPSNNEQFF. CDR3 sequence (DNA): TGCGCCAGCAGCAGCCCGTCTAACAATGAGCAGTTCTTC.

The table lists this clonotype with a few counts. CDR3 sequence reads: CASSRYRGPNIQYF. The CDR3 DNA is TGCGCCAGCAGCCGATACAGGGGCCCCAACATTCAGTACTTC. This chain uses TRBV5-1 with TRBJ2-4, with 7 bases that match TRBD1. The CDR3 runs 14 residues. The germline gives CDR1 SGHRS, CDR2 YFSETQ. V shed 4 bases and J 7 bases; nucleotides not matched to a gene: 8.

This clonotype showed up many times. The chain recombines TRBV27 with TRBJ1-1; TRBD1 matches at 7 bases. The CDR3 runs to 17 residues. Germline V gene lookup returns CDR1 MNHEY and CDR2 SMNVEV (reference sequence). Trimming at V came to 2 bases and at J to 3 bases, leaving 12 bases not matched to a gene. CDR3 sequence reads: CASSLSPTGVGDTEAFF. Written as DNA, the CDR3 is TGTGCCAGCAGTTTAAGCCCTACAGGGGTCGGGGACACTGAAGCTTTCTTT.

This clonotype was observed at least ten times. This chain links TRBV3-1 with TRBJ2-3; D gene ambiguous. CDR3 size: 19 residues. CDR1 is LGHDT, CDR2 YNNKEL, per germline (reference sequence). Trimming removed 0 bases from V and 1 base from J, with 20 bases in between. CDR3 bases: TGTGCCAGCAGCCAAGATGGCTCCCTCGTGGGTCGTGGCACAGATACGCAGTATTTT. This codes for CASSQDGSLVGRGTDTQYF.

The rearrangement joins TRBV19 to TRBJ1-5, with TRBD1 matching 7 bases. The ends lost 7 bases at V and 0 bases at J; junction bases unmatched: 9. Germline loops: CDR1 LNHDA, CDR2 SQIVND (reference sequence). The CDR3 length is 16 residues. The CDR3 DNA reads TGTGCCAGTATCAACCCCGGGACAGCTAGCAATCAGCCCCAGCATTTT. Protein product: CASINPGTASNQPQHF.

This clonotype was picked up many times. The chain carries TRBV15 and TRBJ2-2, with D possibly matching TRBD1 (5 bases). Germline V gives CDR1 LNHNV, CDR2 YYDKDF (reference sequence). Trimming pared 2 bases from V and 6 bases from J, leaving 10 bases between. This CDR3 region has 14 residues. Written as DNA, the CDR3 is TGTGCCACCAGCAGATCCAGGGTTCCCGGGGAGCTGTTTTTT. This translates into CATSRSRVPGELFF. Looking up the rest from reference TRBV15 and TRBJ2-2 gives the full variable domain: DAMVIQNPRYQVTQFGKPVTLSCSQTLNHNVMYWYQQKSSQAPKLLFHYYDKDFNNEADTPDNFQSRRPNTSFCFLDIRSPGLGDTAMYLCATSRSRVPGELFFGEGSRLTVL.

This clonotype was seen many times. The gene calls are TRBV11-3 and TRBJ2-1; the D gene is possibly TRBD1 (8 bases). The CDR3 is made up of 15 amino acids. From germline, CDR1 is SGHNT and CDR2 YENEEA. V lost 4 bases to trimming and J lost 6 bases, with 16 bases between them. CDR3 sequence (DNA): TGTGCCAGCAGCTCAGGGGGCGGGAGATTCAATGAGCAGTTCTTC. Protein sequence: CASSSGGGRFNEQFF.

This clonotype was seen at least ten times. V is TRBV6-1 and J is TRBJ2-7; 13 nucleotides agree with TRBD2. CDR3 length: 17 residues. The J segment lost 2 bases and the V segment lost 5 bases, leaving 9 bases of the junction unmatched. Germline V gene lookup returns CDR1 MNHNS and CDR2 SASEGT. The CDR3 spells CASSPTSGRVTAYEQYF. CDR3 sequence (DNA): TGTGCCAGCAGTCCTACTAGCGGGAGGGTCACCGCCTACGAGCAGTACTTC.

This clonotype has ten or more counts. V usage is TRBV20-1 and J usage is TRBJ1-5; D unresolved. This CDR3 is 15 amino acids long. In germline, CDR1 is DFQATT, CDR2 SNEGSKA (reference sequence). Trimming removed 0 bases at V and 2 bases at J, with 11 bases between. The CDR3 here is CSARERDTGNQPQHF. The DNA of the CDR3 is TGCAGTGCTAGAGAACGAGACACGGGCAATCAGCCCCAGCATTTT.

On this clonotype itself: Given a much more abundant clone one base away, this may be a read error. The rearrangement links TRBV2 to TRBJ1-1; D not certain. This CDR3 region has 13 residues. Germline V gene lookup returns CDR1 SNHLY and CDR2 FYNNEI. CDR3 nucleotides: TGTGCCAGCAGTGAATTGGGCGGCACTGAAGCTTCCTTT. Its protein product is CASSELGGTEASF.